Listed below are T cell receptor beta chains from one sample, sequenced in a study of shared clonotypes between healthy human individuals. TCRdb's table, derived via immunoSEQ multiplex PCR, lists solely in-frame clones and lacks some. The sample records some 2,100,000 clones, nearly 97% being singletons. Sequenced: naive CD4+ T cells sorted from blood. The receptor source for this set is a man aged 18 to 30 in good health. Both conserved end residues are part of each CDR3. Some rows have no size entry. The others give once, few or many, or a class for an expanded clone.

>TRBV25-1|TRBJ1-5|NA
CASSEGVYSNQPQHF
>TRBV6-4|TRBJ2-2|NA
CASSGRLGTGELFF
>TRBV5-1|TRBJ2-1|once
CASSLGEGEQFF
>TRBV7-9|TRBJ1-5|once
CASSLAGIGGNQPQHF
>TRBV5-1|TRBJ2-2|NA
CASSLVTTNTGELFF
>TRBV5-1|TRBJ1-1|NA
CASSLDRGPFMNTEAFF
>TRBV6-5|TRBJ1-6|NA
CASRPDGNSPLHF
>TRBV7-8|TRBJ2-1|NA
CASSFRLAGYNEQFF
>TRBV2|TRBJ1-2|NA
CASKGAGGYTF
>TRBV30|TRBJ1-5|few
CAWNSQGDQPQHF
>TRBV28|TRBJ2-1|once
CASSSPPRGQGSSYNEQFF
>TRBV18|TRBJ2-5|NA
CASSLYGDPQETQYF
>TRBV30|TRBJ1-1|few
CAWSVNTEAFF
>TRBV4-1|TRBJ1-2|NA
CASSQDPINYGYTF
>TRBV6-1|TRBJ2-1|few
CASSGNNEQFF
>TRBV30|TRBJ2-3|many
CASSGSSSTDTQYF
>TRBV9|TRBJ1-1|NA
CASSAPMAGNTEAFF
>TRBV7-9|TRBJ1-4|NA
CASSSDREFGEKLFF
>TRBV10-3|TRBJ1-2|NA
CAISEGGYGYTF
>TRBV11-2|TRBJ2-3|NA
CASSLDLQLVHTDTQYF
>TRBV2|TRBJ1-5|NA
CASSEGDRGRSPQHF
>TRBV11-3|TRBJ2-5|NA
CASSPRGGGPETQYF
>TRBV2|TRBJ2-4|NA
CASSTGGTGGNIQYF
>TRBV7-9|TRBJ2-7|NA
CASSHTPGQGFNEQYF
>TRBV5-6|TRBJ2-3|NA
CASSLSGSTDTQYF
>TRBV5-4|TRBJ1-5|NA
CASSLGGTGDQPQHF
>TRBV7-9|TRBJ1-4|NA
CASSLRTATNEKLFF
>TRBV6-5|TRBJ1-2|NA
CASSRRGQGPYGYTF
>TRBV30|TRBJ2-7|NA
CAWSVGGTQGGEQYF
>TRBV9|TRBJ1-6|NA
CASSPTDGTGHSPLHF
>TRBV5-1|TRBJ2-5|NA
CASSSGGETQYF
>TRBV27|TRBJ1-1|NA
CASSDRVGNTEAFF
>TRBV2|TRBJ2-7|NA
CASRGQDSEQYF
>TRBV18|TRBJ2-3|NA
CASSPPRTSSTDTQYF